The 9 T cell receptor beta chains below were found in one sample sequenced in a study of shared clonotypes between healthy human individuals. The repertoire was sequenced with immunoSEQ multiplex PCR; TCRdb's copy has only in-frame clones and lacks some. Here the sample spans around 1.6 million clones, 98% being singletons. Sequencing was performed on naive CD4+ T cells sorted from blood. Subset specified: CD45RA+ positively selected. All receptors derive from a man aged 25-40 years in good health.

The rearrangement joins TRBV5-6 to TRBJ2-7; 9 bases are a match to TRBD1. The CDR3 consists of 15 residues. Germline trimming cut 0 bases from V and 3 bases from J; bases unmatched to any gene: 4. Germline lookup yields CDR1 SGHDT and CDR2 YYEEEE. In DNA, the CDR3 is TGTGCCAGCAGCTTGGGGGACAGGGACAACTACGAGCAGTACTTC. Translation gives CASSLGDRDNYEQYF.

V and J are TRBV28 and TRBJ2-2, with D uncertain. CDR1 and CDR2 (germline): MDHEN, SYDVKM. The CDR3 has 17 amino acids. Trimming stripped 4 bases from V and 5 bases from J, with 20 bases between. In DNA form, the CDR3 reads TGTGCCAGCAGTTCCAACCTACCGCTTAGAGTAACCGGGGAGCTGTTTTTT. Translated: CASSSNLPLRVTGELFF. The whole variable domain, filled in from reference TRBV28 and TRBJ2-2, reads DVKVTQSSRYLVKRTGEKVFLECVQDMDHENMFWYRQDPGLGLRLIYFSYDVKMKEKGDIPEGYSVSREKKERFSLILESASTNQTSMYLCASSSNLPLRVTGELFFGEGSRLTVL.

This clone was seen a single time. V is TRBV19 and J is TRBJ1-5; 7 positions agree with TRBD1. The J segment lost 7 bases and the V segment lost 2 bases, leaving 11 bases of the junction unmatched. The CDR3 has 16 amino acids. CDR1 is LNHDA, CDR2 SQIVND, per germline (reference sequence). The CDR3 here is CASSILEGAFPQPQHF. The CDR3 DNA is TGTGCCAGTAGTATACTTGAGGGGGCATTTCCCCAGCCCCAGCATTTT. The whole variable domain, remainder taken from reference TRBV19 and TRBJ1-5, is DGGITQSPKYLFRKEGQNVTLSCEQNLNHDAMYWYRQDPGQGLRLIYYSQIVNDFQKGDIAEGYSVSREKKESFPLTVTSAQKNPTAFYLCASSILEGAFPQPQHFGDGTRLSIL.

The chain has TRBV2 and TRBJ2-7, with D possibly being TRBD1 (6 bases). The length of the CDR3 is 12 residues. V gave up 7 bases and J gave up 1 base, with 8 bases separating them. Germline CDR1 and CDR2: SNHLY and FYNNEI. CDR3 protein: CASKGGSYEQYF. DNA for the CDR3: TGTGCCAGCAAAGGGGGTTCCTACGAGCAGTACTTC.

The chain uses TRBV5-1 and TRBJ2-7; D is ambiguous. Between the trimmed V and J ends, which lost 1 base and 2 bases, there was a span of 10 bases. CDR1 and CDR2 (germline): SGHRS, YFSETQ. The CDR3 is 14 residues long. This CDR3 is CASSLSRATYEQYF. In DNA, the CDR3 is TGCGCCAGCAGCTTGAGTCGGGCCACCTACGAGCAGTACTTC.

The chain is built from TRBV28 and TRBJ2-7; 8 bases map to TRBD1. The CDR3 loop spans 14 amino acids. Germline CDR1 reads MDHEN; CDR2 reads SYDVKM. With 5 bases clipped from V and 6 bases from J, the junction kept 9 bases outside the gene matches. The CDR3 protein is CASSPRGRAGEQYF. CDR3 nucleotide sequence: TGTGCCAGCAGTCCCAGGGGGCGCGCTGGCGAGCAGTACTTC.

The V gene is TRBV30, the J gene TRBJ2-2; D is possibly TRBD1 (5 bases). Germline CDR1 is GTSNPN and CDR2 is SVGIG (reference sequence). This CDR3 region has 16 residues. Trimming stripped 2 bases from V and 1 base from J, with 14 bases between. CDR3 nucleotides: TGTGCCTGGAGTTCCGCAAGGGGCTTGAACACCGGGGAGCTGTTTTTT. Translation gives CAWSSARGLNTGELFF.

Points on this clone: This sample includes further DNA sequences coding for the same CDR3. This rearrangement joins TRBV7-9 to TRBJ1-1, with 7 bases matching TRBD1. CDR1 is SEHNR, CDR2 FQNEAQ, per germline (reference sequence). This CDR3 spans 15 amino acids. V lost 5 bases, J lost 1 base, and 7 bases stayed unmatched. DNA for the CDR3: TGTGCCAGCAGCCTTGGGGGACAGAAGAACACTGAAGCTTTCTTT. It is translated as CASSLGGQKNTEAFF.

The V call is TRBV27, the J call TRBJ2-2; maybe TRBD1 (5 bases). The CDR3 is made up of 16 amino acids. V was trimmed by 7 bases and J by 4 bases, leaving 19 bases between them. CDR1 and CDR2 from the germline V gene are MNHEY and SMNVEV (reference sequence). CDR3 region: CASTTAKGRGTGELFF. Written as DNA, the CDR3 is TGTGCCAGCACTACAGCCAAGGGAAGGGGCACCGGGGAGCTGTTTTTT.